Shown below are 23 T cell receptor beta chains from a single sample sequenced in a study of CD8 T cells in ankylosing spondylitis. One entry per CDR3 protein, called by TCRdb with MiXCR from the 5' RACE reads. The data hold roughly 240,000 distinct CDR3 sequences, with roughly 8.2% observed a single time. Input material: blood, either unsorted or a sorted T cell fraction (not recorded which). All receptors come from a female donor with ankylosing spondylitis or in good health (not recorded which).

In its sample, this clonotype was seen many times. The chain links TRBV5-4 to TRBJ1-1, with a tentative D call TRBD1 (6 bases). Germline V lookup: CDR1 SGHNT, CDR2 YYREEE (reference sequence). The CDR3 totals 13 residues. Trimming left V 5 bases short and J 1 base short, with 9 bases between. CDR3 nucleotide sequence: TGTGCCAGCAGGGACAGACAGAACACTGAAGCTTTCTTT. Amino acids: CASRDRQNTEAFF.

This clonotype was detected only a few times. The germline gene is not matched at one end of the junction; a read error may be the cause. The V and J genes are TRBV19 and TRBJ2-1, with D perhaps matching TRBD2 (6 bases). The CDR3 extends over 11 amino acids. Germline V gene lookup returns CDR1 LNHDA and CDR2 SQIVND (reference sequence). The CDR3 DNA is TGTGCCAGTAGGCGTCGACTAGTTTCAGACTTC. This sequence encodes CASRRRLVSDF.

The sample holds many counts of this clonotype. The chain employs TRBV29-1 and TRBJ2-2; weak D call: TRBD2 (6 bases). Trimming took off 0 bases at V and 8 bases at J, with 7 bases between the two ends. The CDR3 is made up of 12 amino acids. Germline CDR1 reads SQVTM; CDR2 reads ANQGSEA. CDR3 sequence: CSVEDGGGELFF. The CDR3 nucleotides are TGCAGCGTTGAAGATGGGGGGGGGGAGCTGTTTTTT.

This clonotype was recorded at least ten times. The rearrangement links TRBV29-1 to TRBJ1-1; tentative D call: TRBD1 (5 bases). This CDR3 spans 16 amino acids. Germline CDR1 reads SQVTM; CDR2 reads ANQGSEA. Trimming took off 4 bases at V and 1 base at J, with 19 bases between the two ends. The CDR3 DNA sequence: TGCAGCGTTGTACCGCCGGGGGGTTGGCGGAACACTGAAGCTTTCTTT. Its protein is CSVVPPGGWRNTEAFF. Full variable domain (missing parts from reference TRBV29-1 and TRBJ1-1): SAVISQKPSRDICQRGTSLTIQCQVDSQVTMMFWYRQQPGQSLTLIATANQGSEATYESGFVIDKFPISRPNLTFSTLTVSNMSPEDSSIYLCSVVPPGGWRNTEAFFGQGTRLTVV.

This clonotype was picked up many times. The chain couples TRBV29-1 to TRBJ1-2, with D uncertain. This CDR3 has 12 amino acids. Between the trimmed V and J ends, which lost 4 bases and 8 bases, there was a span of 14 bases. Germline V gene sequence: CDR1 SQVTM, CDR2 ANQGSEA. The CDR3 coding sequence is TGCAGCGTTGCACCGGCGTTGGTAGGCTACACCTTC. Translated, it gives CSVAPALVGYTF. Filled out from reference TRBV29-1 and TRBJ1-2, the complete variable domain reads SAVISQKPSRDICQRGTSLTIQCQVDSQVTMMFWYRQQPGQSLTLIATANQGSEATYESGFVIDKFPISRPNLTFSTLTVSNMSPEDSSIYLCSVAPALVGYTFGSGTRLTVV.

Many counts were recorded for this clonotype. The chain uses TRBV15 and TRBJ2-5, with 8 positions matching TRBD2. The CDR3 loop spans 14 amino acids. V lost 4 bases and J lost 2; bases outside the gene matches: 3. The V gene's germline CDR1 is LNHNV and CDR2 YYDKDF (reference sequence). DNA for the CDR3: TGTGCCACCAGCAACCGACTAGCGCAAGAGACCCAGTACTTC. Translating gives CATSNRLAQETQYF.

This clonotype was detected many times. This chain uses TRBV20-1 with TRBJ2-3; 11 bases are shared with TRBD2. The V segment lost 2 bases and the J segment 3 bases; nucleotides outside the gene matches: 4. This CDR3 is 15 amino acids long. The V gene's germline CDR1 is DFQATT and CDR2 SNEGSKA (reference sequence). CDR3 nucleotide sequence: TGCAGTGCTAGAAAATCTAGCGGGAGGACAGATACGCAGTATTTT. It is translated as CSARKSSGRTDTQYF.

About this clonotype itself: A much bigger clone sits one base away, suggesting this may be a read error. The chain carries TRBV7-6 and TRBJ2-7; 11 bases line up with TRBD2. The CDR3 contains 16 residues. CDR1 is SGHVS and CDR2 is FNYEAQ in the germline V gene. CDR3 loop: CASSLVTSGASYKQYF. The CDR3 DNA reads TGTGCCAGCAGCTTAGTGACTAGCGGGGCCTCCTACAAGCAGTACTTC. The entire variable domain, with the rest obtained from reference TRBV7-6 and TRBJ2-7, is as follows: GAGVSQSPRYKVTKRGQDVALRCDPISGHVSLYWYRQALGQGPEFLTYFNYEAQQDKSGLPNDRFSAERPEGSISTLTIQRTEQRDSAMYRCASSLVTSGASYKQYFGPGTRLTVT.

This clonotype was found a few times. The rearrangement joins TRBV7-2 to TRBJ1-1, with 7 bases lining up with TRBD1. Germline CDR1 SGHTA, CDR2 FQGNSA. CDR3 size: 16 residues. The J segment lost 4 bases and the V segment lost 5 bases, leaving 13 bases of the junction unmatched. In nucleotides, the CDR3 is TGTGCCAGCAGCCCGTCAGGGGGGGAGAGGCGCACTGAAGCTTTCTTT. This translates into CASSPSGGERRTEAFF.

The chain has TRBV7-9 and TRBJ1-1; D remains unclear. There are 14 residues in the CDR3. Germline V gene sequence: CDR1 SEHNR, CDR2 FQNEAQ (reference sequence). The ends were cut back, 3 bases at V and 1 base at J, with 9 bases in the middle. The CDR3 DNA reads as TGTGCCAGCAGCTTCGGACGGGCGAACACTGAAGCTTTCTTT. As protein: CASSFGRANTEAFF.

In its sample, this clonotype was seen many times. The chain has TRBV28 and TRBJ2-2; perhaps D is TRBD1 or TRBD2 (6 bases each). This CDR3 has 16 residues. Deletions cut 9 bases from V and 0 bases from J, with 17 bases between. Germline V gene data show CDR1 as MDHEN and CDR2 as SYDVKM. CDR3 DNA sequence: TGTGCCAGTAGCCTCTCGGGGGCCTCGAACACCGGGGAGCTGTTTTTT. Translation: CASSLSGASNTGELFF.

This clonotype has only a few counts. The CDR3 sequence: CASSLAGAATEAFF. In DNA form, the CDR3 reads TGTGCCAGCAGCCTGGCAGGGGCAGCCACTGAAGCTTTCTTT. The chain employs TRBV7-9 and TRBJ1-1, with D maybe TRBD1 (6 bases). V was shortened by 5 bases and J by 4 bases, with 14 bases between the two germline ends. Germline CDR1 SEHNR, CDR2 FQNEAQ (reference sequence). The CDR3 loop spans 14 amino acids. Full variable domain (remainder filled in from reference TRBV7-9 and TRBJ1-1): DTGVSQNPRHKITKRGQNVTFRCDPISEHNRLYWYRQTLGQGPEFLTYFQNEAQLEKSRLLSDRFSAERPKGSFSTLEIQRTEQGDSAMYLCASSLAGAATEAFFGQGTRLTVV.

This clonotype was found many times. The chain combines TRBV29-1 with TRBJ2-7, with 7 bases matching TRBD1. The CDR3 spans 16 residues. V shed 0 bases, J shed 0 bases, and the junction held 8 bases outside the gene matches. In germline, CDR1 is SQVTM, CDR2 ANQGSEA. CDR3 DNA sequence: TGCAGCGTTGAAGATGATCAGGGGGTGAACTCCTACGAGCAGTACTTC. Residues: CSVEDDQGVNSYEQYF.

The sample holds many counts of this clonotype. The chain is built from TRBV20-1 and TRBJ2-1; D tentatively reads TRBD1 or TRBD2 (5 bases each). V lost 1 base and J lost 4, with 17 bases in between. The V gene's germline CDR1 is DFQATT and CDR2 SNEGSKA (reference sequence). The CDR3 contains 16 residues. CDR3 loop: CSARGALRGLYNEQFF. In nucleotides, the CDR3 is TGCAGTGCTAGAGGGGCCTTGAGGGGCCTTTACAATGAGCAGTTCTTC.

At least ten counts were recorded for this clonotype. The chain is built from TRBV7-9 and TRBJ2-7; 7 bases fit TRBD1. This CDR3 is 15 amino acids long. Germline lookup yields CDR1 SEHNR and CDR2 FQNEAQ (reference sequence). The trim removed 4 bases at V and 0 bases at J, leaving 6 bases unmatched. The CDR3 coding sequence is TGTGCCAGCAGCTCCTCGGGACAGTTCTCCTACGAGCAGTACTTC. Encoded protein: CASSSSGQFSYEQYF.

This clonotype was picked up many times. The chain carries TRBV5-6 and TRBJ2-1; D is possibly TRBD2 (6 bases). Germline assignment: CDR1 SGHDT and CDR2 YYEEEE. The CDR3 is 18 residues long. The V end lost 4 bases, the J end lost 2 bases, and 22 bases lay between the germline ends. This chain's CDR3 is CASSVLAVRSWAYNEQFF. The DNA for the CDR3 is TGTGCCAGCAGCGTCTTAGCGGTCCGTAGTTGGGCCTACAATGAGCAGTTCTTC.

This clonotype was detected ten times or more. The chain carries TRBV5-6 and TRBJ2-7; D unresolved. The CDR3 totals 15 residues. Germline lookup yields CDR1 SGHDT and CDR2 YYEEEE. Trimming left V 0 bases short and J 2 bases short, with 12 bases between. CDR3 nucleotides: TGTGCCAGCAGCTTGGGGCCTGACAAGACCTACGAGCAGTACTTC. Amino acid sequence: CASSLGPDKTYEQYF.

The sample holds many counts of this clonotype. J is TRBJ2-1 and V is TRBV10-3, with 11 bases matching TRBD2. CDR3 length: 17 residues. Trimming cost V 5 bases and J 5 bases; bases outside gene matches: 11. Germline loops: CDR1 ENHRY, CDR2 SYGVKD. The CDR3 coding sequence is TGTGCCATCAGTACAGCTTTAGGGACTAGCGGCCACAATGAGCAGTTCTTC. Residues: CAISTALGTSGHNEQFF.

The sample holds many counts of this clonotype. The J gene is TRBJ1-2, the V gene TRBV6-5; D may be TRBD1 (5 bases). The CDR3 totals 19 residues. Germline CDR1 and CDR2: MNHEY and SVGAGI. V was clipped by 0 bases and J by 5 bases, with 25 bases between them. This chain's CDR3 is CASSYSPAGTSEVGYGYTF. DNA of the CDR3: TGTGCCAGCAGTTACTCACCCGCCGGGACGTCTGAGGTTGGTTATGGCTACACCTTC.

Of note for this clonotype: This could be a read error, since a much larger clone is one nucleotide away. The V gene is TRBV2, the J gene TRBJ2-7; 8 nucleotides align to TRBD1. V lost 8 bases, J lost 3 bases, and 6 bases stayed unmatched. The CDR3 runs to 13 residues. Germline V gene lookup returns CDR1 SNHLY and CDR2 FYNNEI. The CDR3 loop is CASGDRFFYEQYF. The CDR3 DNA is TGTGCCAGCGGGGACAGGTTCTTCTACGAGCAGTACTTC.

This clonotype has only a few counts. The rearrangement uses TRBV7-2 and TRBJ2-3; 7 bases match TRBD2. V shed 5 bases and J 0 bases; nucleotides not matched to a gene: 8. The V gene's germline CDR1 is SGHTA and CDR2 FQGNSA. This CDR3 region has 16 residues. The CDR3 loop reads CASSKLSGVSTDTQYF. In nucleotides, the CDR3 is TGTGCCAGCAGCAAATTGAGCGGGGTCAGCACAGATACGCAGTATTTT.

In its sample, this clonotype was seen many times. The chain has TRBV6-1 and TRBJ2-1, with TRBD1 matching 7 bases. The V gene's germline CDR1 is MNHNS and CDR2 SASEGT. The CDR3 has 15 residues. V lost 4 bases to trimming and J lost 1 base; unmatched junction nucleotides: 4. The CDR3 region is CASSGRTGSYNEQFF. CDR3 nucleotides: TGTGCCAGCAGTGGCAGGACAGGTTCCTACAATGAGCAGTTCTTC.

This clonotype was counted only a few times. The CDR3 DNA follows: TGCGCCAGCAGCCAAGATGGCAGGGGACAGATCCAAGAGACCCAGTACTTC. Residues: CASSQDGRGQIQETQYF. The chain employs TRBV4-1 and TRBJ2-5, with TRBD1 matching 7 bases. This CDR3 has 17 residues. Germline V gene sequence: CDR1 MGHRA, CDR2 YSYEKL. Losses at the gene ends were 0 bases for V and 1 base for J; bases not matched to a gene: 8.